The 32 T cell receptor beta chains below were found in one sample sequenced in a study of T cells in tumors after PD-1 blockade. TCRdb's copy holds only in-frame clones and misses some; the assay was immunoSEQ multiplex PCR. The sample contains around 51,000 clones, roughly 80% of which appear only once. The starting material was PBMCs, obtained before anti-PD-1 treatment. These receptors all stem from a human donor with basal cell carcinoma.

This clone is labeled as medium-sized. The CDR3 region is CASSIASLSEQYF. The CDR3 DNA is TGTGCCAGTAGTATAGCGAGTCTCAGCGAGCAGTACTTC. V and J are TRBV19 and TRBJ2-7; no reliable D call. There are 13 residues in the CDR3. V was trimmed by 1 base and J by 6 bases, leaving 10 bases between them. Germline V CDR1 and CDR2: LNHDA, SQIVND (reference sequence).

The chain couples TRBV5-1 to TRBJ2-7; D is uncertain. Germline V gene data show CDR1 as SGHRS and CDR2 as YFSETQ. V lost 5 bases to trimming and J lost 3 bases, with 15 bases between them. The CDR3 is 14 residues long. CDR3 sequence (DNA): TGCGCCAGCAGAAAAGGTTTAAGCGTCTACGAGCAGTACTTC. Translation: CASRKGLSVYEQYF.

V is TRBV24-1 and J is TRBJ2-5; TRBD1 matches 7 bases. V gave up 4 bases and J gave up 4 bases; unmatched junction bases: 5. Germline assignment: CDR1 KGHDR and CDR2 SFDVKD. The CDR3 is 14 residues long. The CDR3: CATSEQGLIETQYF. CDR3 DNA: TGTGCCACCAGTGAACAGGGGCTAATAGAGACCCAGTACTTC.

The chain joins TRBV15 to TRBJ2-1; 10 nucleotides line up with TRBD1. V lost 1 base to trimming and J lost 6 bases; unmatched junction nucleotides: 6. The CDR3 spans 16 residues. The germline V gene encodes CDR1 LNHNV and CDR2 YYDKDF (reference sequence). CDR3 residues: CATSRGGQGGVNEQFF. The CDR3 DNA sequence: TGTGCCACCAGCAGAGGAGGACAGGGGGGTGTCAATGAGCAGTTCTTC.

The chain uses TRBV23-1 and TRBJ2-5; weak D call: TRBD2 (5 bases). TRBV23-1 is placed among ORFs of uncertain function. CDR3 size: 16 residues. Trimming shortened V by 8 bases and J by 4 bases, and 23 bases separated the two germline ends. The CDR3 DNA reads TGCGCCAGCGGCCCCCGAGGGCTCCACCACGGAGAGACCCAGTACTTC. This codes for CASGPRGLHHGETQYF.

This clone was observed a few times. The V and J genes are TRBV24-1 and TRBJ1-3, with D perhaps TRBD1 (5 bases). V lost 2 bases and J lost 0, with 13 bases in between. The CDR3 sequence is 17 residues long. Germline V gene lookup returns CDR1 KGHDR and CDR2 SFDVKD. The CDR3 sequence: CATSDSTMTDSGNTIYF. The CDR3 nucleotides are TGTGCCACCAGTGATTCCACTATGACAGACTCTGGAAACACCATATATTTT.

The chain links TRBV6-2 or TRBV6-3 to TRBJ2-6; D possibly matches TRBD1 or TRBD2 (5 bases each). Germline-derived CDR1 and CDR2 are MNHEY and SVGEGT. This CDR3 has 18 residues. The germline V and J ends were trimmed by 0 bases and 4 bases, with 16 bases remaining between them. The CDR3 here is CASSYSKYYGAGANVLTF. In DNA form, the CDR3 reads TGTGCCAGCAGTTACTCAAAGTATTACGGGGCCGGGGCCAACGTCCTGACTTTC.

J is TRBJ2-3 and V is TRBV7-2, with 13 bases that match TRBD2. CDR1 and CDR2 from the germline V gene are SGHTA and FQGNSA. The CDR3 has 16 amino acids. With V trimmed by 5 bases and J by 2 bases, 4 bases remained unmatched. CDR3 loop: CASSLLAGGITDTQYF. In DNA form, the CDR3 reads TGTGCCAGCAGCCTACTAGCGGGGGGGATCACAGATACGCAGTATTTT. Looking up the rest from reference TRBV7-2 and TRBJ2-3 gives the full variable domain: GAGVSQSPSNKVTEKGKDVELRCDPISGHTALYWYRQSLGQGLEFLIYFQGNSAPDKSGLPSDRFSAERTGGSVSTLTIQRTQQEDSAVYLCASSLLAGGITDTQYFGPGTRLTVL.

This chain links TRBV18 with TRBJ1-2; D possibly corresponds to TRBD1 (6 bases). The V end was cut by 3 bases, the J end by 5 bases, with 19 bases between. This CDR3 contains 16 residues. CDR1 KGHSH and CDR2 LQKENI come from the germline V gene. As DNA, the CDR3 is TGTGCCAGCTCACCGAATGAGGTACAGGGACGTTATGGCTACACCTTC. It encodes CASSPNEVQGRYGYTF.

The V and J genes are TRBV7-6 and TRBJ2-2; 11 bases match TRBD1. CDR3 length equals 16 residues. The ends lost 0 bases at V and 7 bases at J; junction bases unmatched: 4. Germline values: CDR1 SGHVS, CDR2 FNYEAQ. The CDR3 nucleotides are TGTGCCAGCAGCTTAGCCCGGACAGGGGGCCTCGGGGAGCTGTTTTTT. It codes for CASSLARTGGLGELFF.

This clone appeared a few times. The chain is built from TRBV28 and TRBJ1-1, with a weak D call TRBD1 (6 bases). V was clipped by 7 bases and J by 5 bases, with 20 bases between them. Germline CDR1 is MDHEN and CDR2 is SYDVKM. The CDR3 extends over 15 amino acids. CDR3 protein: CASKQGIGFKTEAFF. In DNA form, the CDR3 reads TGTGCCAGCAAACAGGGTATAGGGTTTAAGACTGAAGCTTTCTTT.

The genes are TRBV5-1 and TRBJ1-2; 9 bases are shared with TRBD1. The CDR3 covers 15 residues. The germline V gene has CDR1 SGHRS and CDR2 YFSETQ. The trim removed 2 bases at V and 0 bases at J, leaving 2 bases unmatched. This CDR3 is CASSFGTGSNYGYTF. CDR3 nucleotide sequence: TGCGCCAGCAGCTTCGGGACAGGGTCTAACTATGGCTACACCTTC.

The chain recombines TRBV11-2 with TRBJ2-1; D may be TRBD1 (5 bases). Between the trimmed V and J ends, which lost 5 bases and 0 bases, there was a span of 20 bases. Per the germline V gene, CDR1 is SGHAT and CDR2 is FQNNGV. The CDR3 runs 18 residues. The CDR3 nucleotides read TGTGCCAGCAGCCGTAATGGTGGACAAGCCCCCTCCTACAATGAGCAGTTCTTC. Protein product: CASSRNGGQAPSYNEQFF. Full variable domain (outside the CDR3, taken from reference TRBV11-2 and TRBJ2-1): EAGVAQSPRYKIIEKRQSVAFWCNPISGHATLYWYQQILGQGPKLLIQFQNNGVVDDSQLPKDRFSAERLKGVDSTLKIQPAKLEDSAVYLCASSRNGGQAPSYNEQFFGPGTRLTVL.

In nucleotides, the CDR3 is TGTGCCAGCAGTAGCTGGACAGCCACAGATACGCAGTATTTT. Amino acids: CASSSWTATDTQYF. The chain carries TRBV2 and TRBJ2-3; maybe TRBD1 (6 bases). This CDR3 contains 14 residues. The V end lost 5 bases, the J end lost 2 bases, and 11 bases lay between the germline ends. Germline V CDR1 and CDR2: SNHLY, FYNNEI.

The J gene is TRBJ2-7, the V gene TRBV10-3; the match to TRBD2 covers 10 bases. Germline V gene sequence: CDR1 ENHRY, CDR2 SYGVKD. CDR3 length equals 15 residues. J lost 3 bases, V lost 3 bases, and 5 bases had no gene match. CDR3 sequence (DNA): TGTGCCATCAGTGACCCTAGCGGGGGTCTCTACGAGCAGTACTTC. Its translation: CAISDPSGGLYEQYF.

Points on this clone: The same CDR3 also results from other DNA sequences found in this sample. CDR3 bases: TGTGCCAGCAGGGGCGGGGGGGCGGGAGTCTCGTTCTTC. Protein sequence: CASRGGGAGVSFF. The chain has TRBV7-8 and TRBJ2-1, with 9 bases fitting TRBD2. Germline V gives CDR1 SGHVS, CDR2 FQNEAQ. CDR3 length: 13 residues. J gave up 15 bases and V 6 bases, and 12 bases lay outside the gene matches.

The rearrangement joins TRBV30 to TRBJ1-3, with D tentatively TRBD1 (5 bases). The CDR3 totals 15 residues. V was shortened by 3 bases and J by 2 bases, with 14 bases between the two germline ends. Per the germline V gene, CDR1 is GTSNPN and CDR2 is SVGIG (reference sequence). This CDR3 is CAWRSIRETGNTIYF. Written as DNA, the CDR3 is TGTGCCTGGAGATCAATCAGGGAGACTGGAAACACCATATATTTT.

The chain employs TRBV5-1 and TRBJ2-2; TRBD1 agrees at 9 bases. CDR1 is SGHRS, CDR2 YFSETQ, per germline. The CDR3 covers 15 residues. Losses at the gene ends were 4 bases for V and 4 bases for J; bases not matched to a gene: 5. The CDR3 protein is CASSGDRVGTGELFF. In nucleotides, the CDR3 is TGCGCCAGCAGCGGGGACAGGGTCGGCACCGGGGAGCTGTTTTTT.

The CDR3 region has the DNA TGTGCCAGCACCTGGGGGAGGGCAGAGGGGGAGCAGTACTTC. Encoded protein: CASTWGRAEGEQYF. The rearrangement joins TRBV6-6 to TRBJ2-7, with TRBD2 matching 7 bases. Germline-derived CDR1 and CDR2 are MNHNY and SVGAGI (reference sequence). The CDR3 has 14 amino acids. J gave up 7 bases and V 7 bases, and 13 bases lay outside the gene matches.

The rearrangement links TRBV4-2 to TRBJ1-1; D is ambiguous. The V gene lost 1 base and the J gene lost 1 base, with 7 bases spanning the gap. Germline V gives CDR1 LGHNA, CDR2 YNFKEQ. The CDR3 loop spans 14 amino acids. The CDR3 coding sequence is TGTGCCAGCAGCCAAGCCGGGAGGAACACTGAAGCTTTCTTT. Translating it yields CASSQAGRNTEAFF.

This clone has a single count. The rearrangement uses TRBV11-3 and TRBJ2-7; TRBD1 is a possible D gene (6 bases). V dropped 4 bases and J dropped 6 bases, with 13 bases sitting between them. CDR3 length equals 13 residues. The V gene's germline CDR1 is SGHNT and CDR2 YENEEA. Here the CDR3 DNA reads TGTGCCAGCAGCTCAGGGACACCCAGCGAGCAGTACTTC. Protein product: CASSSGTPSEQYF.

The chain links TRBV2 to TRBJ2-6; 9 nucleotides agree with TRBD1. The germline gives CDR1 SNHLY, CDR2 FYNNEI. CDR3 length equals 17 residues. Germline trimming cut 5 bases from V and 2 bases from J; bases unmatched to any gene: 7. The CDR3 reads CASSKGQGDPGANVLTF. The CDR3 nucleotides are TGTGCCAGCAGTAAGGGACAGGGAGATCCTGGGGCCAACGTCCTGACTTTC.

This clone has only a few counts. This chain links TRBV6-5 with TRBJ1-3; D unresolved. Trimming pared 7 bases from V and 0 bases from J, leaving 10 bases between. This CDR3 spans 14 amino acids. Germline CDR1 and CDR2: MNHEY and SVGAGI. CDR3 region: CASIQWYSGNTIYF. The CDR3 coding sequence is TGTGCCAGCATTCAATGGTACTCTGGAAACACCATATATTTT.

The V gene is TRBV5-6, the J gene TRBJ2-2; 7 bases match TRBD1. J was trimmed by 1 base and V by 1 base; bases with no gene match: 1. The germline gives CDR1 SGHDT, CDR2 YYEEEE. This CDR3 contains 15 residues. CDR3 sequence: CASSLWDRNTGELFF. DNA for the CDR3: TGTGCCAGCAGCTTGTGGGACAGGAACACCGGGGAGCTGTTTTTT.

There are a few counts of this clone. The rearrangement joins TRBV28 to TRBJ2-7; TRBD1 aligns across 8 bases. CDR1 MDHEN and CDR2 SYDVKM come from the germline V gene. The CDR3 length is 12 residues. The CDR3 DNA is TGTGTCAGTACAGGGGGAGGCTACGAGCAGTACTTC. As protein: CVSTGGGYEQYF.

The V call is TRBV30, the J call TRBJ2-2; D is unclear. The CDR3 length is 13 residues. Germline CDR1 reads GTSNPN; CDR2 reads SVGIG (reference sequence). Trimming removed 5 bases at V and 6 bases at J, with 13 bases between. The CDR3 protein is CAWAFQRPGELFF. The CDR3, as DNA: TGTGCCTGGGCTTTTCAGCGACCCGGGGAGCTGTTTTTT.

This chain joins TRBV19 and TRBJ1-1, with D perhaps matching TRBD1 (5 bases). Germline V gene lookup returns CDR1 LNHDA and CDR2 SQIVND (reference sequence). This CDR3 spans 14 amino acids. Trimming removed 2 bases at V and 1 base at J, with 8 bases between. The CDR3 spells CASSINRRNTEAFF. The CDR3 nucleotides read TGTGCCAGTAGTATAAACAGGCGGAACACTGAAGCTTTCTTT. The full variable domain, rest sourced from reference TRBV19 and TRBJ1-1, is DGGITQSPKYLFRKEGQNVTLSCEQNLNHDAMYWYRQDPGQGLRLIYYSQIVNDFQKGDIAEGYSVSREKKESFPLTVTSAQKNPTAFYLCASSINRRNTEAFFGQGTRLTVV.

The CDR3 is CASSFRGEAYNEQFF. The CDR3 DNA is TGTGCCAGTAGTTTTCGGGGGGAGGCATACAATGAGCAGTTCTTC. The chain combines TRBV19 with TRBJ2-1, with 7 bases identical to TRBD2. Germline values: CDR1 LNHDA, CDR2 SQIVND (reference sequence). The CDR3 loop spans 15 amino acids. V trimming: 5 bases; J trimming: 4 bases; junction bases outside the gene matches: 8.

This clone was counted between two and nine times. J is TRBJ2-7 and V is TRBV4-1; D is possibly TRBD2 (5 bases). CDR3 length: 13 amino acids. Deletions cut 2 bases from V and 4 bases from J, with 9 bases between. CDR1 and CDR2 (germline): MGHRA, YSYEKL. The CDR3 sequence is CASSQLPGYEQYF. The CDR3 DNA reads as TGCGCCAGCAGCCAATTACCGGGGTACGAGCAGTACTTC.

This chain connects TRBV21-1 to TRBJ2-3; TRBD2, the table's D call, lacks a check against the DNA. TRBV21-1 is a documented pseudogene. This CDR3 spans 14 amino acids. The chain's CDR3 is CASSLVLRRDTQYF. DNA of the CDR3: TGTGCCAGCAGCCTAGTTTTAAGAAGAGATACGCAGTATTTT.

The genes are TRBV6-5 and TRBJ1-5, with no clear D. The CDR3 extends over 12 amino acids. Trimming stripped 7 bases from V and 3 bases from J, with 7 bases between. CDR1 is MNHEY, CDR2 SVGAGI, per germline. This chain's CDR3 is CASTLPNQPQHF. CDR3 in DNA: TGTGCCAGCACCCTTCCCAATCAGCCCCAGCATTTT.

The rearrangement uses TRBV28 and TRBJ2-7; D not certain. V was pared by 4 bases and J by 2 bases, with 6 bases between. This CDR3 has 12 amino acids. Germline CDR1 and CDR2: MDHEN and SYDVKM. The CDR3 sequence is CASSSTAYEQYF. CDR3 DNA: TGTGCCAGCAGTTCTACAGCCTACGAGCAGTACTTC.